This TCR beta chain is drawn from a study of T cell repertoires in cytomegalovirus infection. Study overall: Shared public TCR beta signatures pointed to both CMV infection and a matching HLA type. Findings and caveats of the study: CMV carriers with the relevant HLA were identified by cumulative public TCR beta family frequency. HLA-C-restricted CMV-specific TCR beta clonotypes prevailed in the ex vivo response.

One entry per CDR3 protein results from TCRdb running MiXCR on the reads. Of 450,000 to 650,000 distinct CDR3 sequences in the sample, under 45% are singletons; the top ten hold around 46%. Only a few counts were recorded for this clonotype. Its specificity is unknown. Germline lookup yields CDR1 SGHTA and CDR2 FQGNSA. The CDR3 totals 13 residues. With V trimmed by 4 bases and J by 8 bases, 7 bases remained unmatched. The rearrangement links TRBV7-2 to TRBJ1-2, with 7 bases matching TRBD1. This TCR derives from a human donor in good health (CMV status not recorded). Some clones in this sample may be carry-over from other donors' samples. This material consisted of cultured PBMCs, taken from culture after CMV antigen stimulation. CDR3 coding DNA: TGTGCCAGCAGCTACACAGGGGAGAAGGGCTACACCTTC. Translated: CASSYTGEKGYTF.